The 10 T cell receptor beta chains below were found in one sample sequenced in a study of control samples from healthy donors and cancer patients. Clones were read by immunoSEQ multiplex PCR, and TCRdb kept only the in-frame ones, dropping some. Among a few hundred thousand clones listed, about 93% were seen once. Specimen: PBMCs. All receptors come from a middle-aged man with head and neck cancer.

The chain joins TRBV18 to TRBJ1-1; 10 bases fit TRBD1. The germline CDR1 and CDR2 sequences are KGHSH and LQKENI. V was pared by 3 bases and J by 6 bases, with 10 bases of the junction left unmatched. The CDR3 consists of 16 residues. CDR3 DNA: TGTGCCAGCTCACCGGGACAGGGGAAGGGGGGCGCTGAAGCTTTCTTT. Amino acid sequence: CASSPGQGKGGAEAFF.

The J gene is TRBJ2-2, the V gene TRBV28; no firm D call. Trimming cost V 3 bases and J 5 bases, with 10 bases left between them. CDR1 MDHEN and CDR2 SYDVKM come from the germline V gene. This CDR3 contains 14 residues. Here the CDR3 reads CASSFRPGTGELFF. The CDR3, as DNA: TGTGCCAGCAGTTTCAGGCCCGGGACCGGGGAGCTGTTTTTT.

This clone has a handful of counts. J is TRBJ2-3 and V is TRBV5-6, with D tentatively TRBD1 (5 bases). Germline-derived CDR1 and CDR2 are SGHDT and YYEEEE. The V end was cut by 0 bases, the J end by 1 base, with 9 bases between. This CDR3 spans 15 amino acids. In DNA, the CDR3 is TGTGCCAGCAGCTTGGTGGGCAGGGGCACAGATACGCAGTATTTT. Translation gives CASSLVGRGTDTQYF.

The chain is built from TRBV9 and TRBJ1-3, with unresolved D. CDR3 length: 15 residues. Germline V lookup: CDR1 SGDLS, CDR2 YYNGEE. V gave up 0 bases and J gave up 0 bases, with 7 bases separating them. Written as DNA, the CDR3 is TGTGCCAGCAGCGTAGAAGGGAACTCTGGAAACACCATATATTTT. It specifies CASSVEGNSGNTIYF.

The chain has TRBV7-2 and TRBJ1-2; 7 bases fit TRBD1. Trimming cost V 5 bases and J 4 bases; bases outside gene matches: 10. Germline loops: CDR1 SGHTA, CDR2 FQGNSA. The CDR3 contains 15 residues. The CDR3 region has the DNA TGTGCCAGCAGCCTCGAGGTGACAGGGTCCTATGGCTACACCTTC. It yields the protein CASSLEVTGSYGYTF.

The chain couples TRBV30 to TRBJ1-1, with unresolved D. Trimming removed 5 bases at V and 0 bases at J, with 13 bases between. This CDR3 is built from 14 residues. The germline V gene encodes CDR1 GTSNPN and CDR2 SVGIG (reference sequence). The CDR3 nucleotides read TGTGCCTGGGGAGGGCAGGTTTTGAACACTGAAGCTTTCTTT. As protein: CAWGGQVLNTEAFF.

V usage is TRBV28 and J usage is TRBJ2-7; 7 positions agree with TRBD2. The V segment lost 6 bases and the J segment 2 bases; nucleotides outside the gene matches: 22. This CDR3 comprises 19 residues. Germline assignment: CDR1 MDHEN and CDR2 SYDVKM. This CDR3 reads CASSSSVVSGLAGPYEQYF. CDR3 bases: TGTGCCAGCAGCAGTTCCGTAGTTAGCGGGCTGGCGGGGCCCTACGAGCAGTACTTC.

In the case of this clone: Additional DNA sequences in this sample encode the identical CDR3. The chain is built from TRBV12-3 or TRBV12-4 and TRBJ1-1; no reliable D call. Trimming took off 3 bases at V and 4 bases at J, with 6 bases between the two ends. CDR3 length equals 12 residues. The CDR3 DNA is TGTGCCAGCAGTTTTGGGAGCACTGAAGCTTTCTTT. Encoded protein: CASSFGSTEAFF.

This clone has just one count. The genes are TRBV30 and TRBJ1-1; no clear D gene. CDR3 length: 11 amino acids. The germline V gene has CDR1 GTSNPN and CDR2 SVGIG (reference sequence). The germline V and J ends were trimmed by 2 bases and 9 bases, with 10 bases remaining between them. As DNA, the CDR3 is TGTGCCTGGAGTAGAGGTGGGCAAGCTTTCTTT. Translating it yields CAWSRGGQAFF.

The chain employs TRBV13 and TRBJ2-7, with D unclear. From germline, CDR1 is PRHDT and CDR2 FYEKMQ (reference sequence). The CDR3 loop spans 13 amino acids. V dropped 0 bases and J dropped 2 bases, with 5 bases sitting between them. The CDR3 protein is CASSLGPAYEQYF. As DNA, the CDR3 is TGTGCCAGCAGCTTAGGGCCAGCCTACGAGCAGTACTTC.